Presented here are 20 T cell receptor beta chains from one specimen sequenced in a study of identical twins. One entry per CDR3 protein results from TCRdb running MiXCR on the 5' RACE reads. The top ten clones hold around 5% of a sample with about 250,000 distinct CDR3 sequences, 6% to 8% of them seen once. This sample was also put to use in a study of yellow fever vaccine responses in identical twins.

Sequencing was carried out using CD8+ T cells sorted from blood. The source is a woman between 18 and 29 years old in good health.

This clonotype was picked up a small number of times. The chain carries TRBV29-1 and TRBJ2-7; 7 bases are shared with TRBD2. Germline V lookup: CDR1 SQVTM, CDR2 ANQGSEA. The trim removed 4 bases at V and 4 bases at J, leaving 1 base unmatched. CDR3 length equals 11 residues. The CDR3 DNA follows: TGCAGCGTTGGGGGGGGGTACGAGCAGTACTTC. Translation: CSVGGGYEQYF.

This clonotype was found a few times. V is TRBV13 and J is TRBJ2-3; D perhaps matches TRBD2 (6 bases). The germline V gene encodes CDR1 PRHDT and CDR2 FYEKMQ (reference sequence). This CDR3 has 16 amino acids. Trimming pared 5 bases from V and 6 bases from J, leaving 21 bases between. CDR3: CASSPGTSRPADTQYF. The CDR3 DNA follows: TGTGCCAGCAGCCCGGGGACTTCCCGGCCCGCGGATACGCAGTATTTT. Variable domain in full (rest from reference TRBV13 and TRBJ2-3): AAGVIQSPRHLIKEKRETATLKCYPIPRHDTVYWYQQGPGQDPQFLISFYEKMQSDKGSIPDRFSAQQFSDYHSELNMSSLELGDSALYFCASSPGTSRPADTQYFGPGTRLTVL.

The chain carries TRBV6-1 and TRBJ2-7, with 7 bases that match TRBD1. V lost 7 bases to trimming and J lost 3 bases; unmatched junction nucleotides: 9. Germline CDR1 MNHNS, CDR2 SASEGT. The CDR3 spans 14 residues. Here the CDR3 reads CASNTGTANYEQYF. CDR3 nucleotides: TGTGCCAGCAACACCGGGACAGCGAACTACGAGCAGTACTTC.

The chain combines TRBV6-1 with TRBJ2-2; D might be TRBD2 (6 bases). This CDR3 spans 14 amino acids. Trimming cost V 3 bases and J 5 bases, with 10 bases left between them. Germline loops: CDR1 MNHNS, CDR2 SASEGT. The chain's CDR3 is CASSDVGGTGELFF. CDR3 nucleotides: TGTGCCAGCAGTGATGTGGGGGGAACCGGGGAGCTGTTTTTT.

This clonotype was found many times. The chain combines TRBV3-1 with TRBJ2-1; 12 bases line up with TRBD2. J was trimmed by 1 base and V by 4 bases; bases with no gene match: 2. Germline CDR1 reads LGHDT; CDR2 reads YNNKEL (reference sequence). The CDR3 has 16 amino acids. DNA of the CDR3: TGTGCCAGCAGCCCCCTAGCGGGGGGGTCCTACAATGAGCAGTTCTTC. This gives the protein CASSPLAGGSYNEQFF.

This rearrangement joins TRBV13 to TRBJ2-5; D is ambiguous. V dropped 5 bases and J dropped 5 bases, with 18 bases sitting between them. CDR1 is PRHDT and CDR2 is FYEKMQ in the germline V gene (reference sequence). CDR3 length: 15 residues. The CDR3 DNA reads TGTGCCAGCAGCCGCGCCGACGGGTTCGAGGAGACCCAGTACTTC. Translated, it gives CASSRADGFEETQYF.

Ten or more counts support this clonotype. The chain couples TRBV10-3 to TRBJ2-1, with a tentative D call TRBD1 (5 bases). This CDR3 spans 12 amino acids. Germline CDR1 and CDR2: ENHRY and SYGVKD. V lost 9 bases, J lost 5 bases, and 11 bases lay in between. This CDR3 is CAIQGGDNEQFF. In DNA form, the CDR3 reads TGTGCCATTCAGGGCGGAGACAATGAGCAGTTCTTC.

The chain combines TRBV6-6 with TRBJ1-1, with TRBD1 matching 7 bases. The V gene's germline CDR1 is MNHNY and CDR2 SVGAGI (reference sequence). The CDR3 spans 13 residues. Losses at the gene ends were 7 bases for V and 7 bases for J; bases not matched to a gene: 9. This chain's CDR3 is CASTKIGGVEAFF. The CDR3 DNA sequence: TGTGCCAGCACTAAGATAGGGGGCGTTGAAGCTTTCTTT.

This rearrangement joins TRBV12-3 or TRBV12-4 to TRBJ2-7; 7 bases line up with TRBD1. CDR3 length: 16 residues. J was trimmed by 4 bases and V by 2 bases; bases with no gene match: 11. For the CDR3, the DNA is TGTGCCAGCAGTTTACATATACAGGGGAATTTGTACGAGCAGTACTTC. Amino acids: CASSLHIQGNLYEQYF.

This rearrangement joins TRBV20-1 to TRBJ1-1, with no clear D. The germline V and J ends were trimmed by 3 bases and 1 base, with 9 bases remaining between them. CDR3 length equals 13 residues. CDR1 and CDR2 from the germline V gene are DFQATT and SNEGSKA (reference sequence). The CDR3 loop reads CSASGPSNTEAFF. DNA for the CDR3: TGCAGTGCTAGTGGACCCTCGAACACTGAAGCTTTCTTT.

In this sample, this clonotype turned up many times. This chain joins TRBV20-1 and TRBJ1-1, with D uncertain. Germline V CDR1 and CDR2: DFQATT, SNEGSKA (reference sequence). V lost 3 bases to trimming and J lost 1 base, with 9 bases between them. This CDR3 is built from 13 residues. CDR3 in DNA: TGCAGTGCTAGTCTTCAGGCGAACACTGAAGCTTTCTTT. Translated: CSASLQANTEAFF.

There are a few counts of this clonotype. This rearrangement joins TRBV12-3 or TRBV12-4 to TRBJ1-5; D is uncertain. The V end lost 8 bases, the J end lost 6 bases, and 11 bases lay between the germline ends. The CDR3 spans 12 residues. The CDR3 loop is CASAEVGQPQHF. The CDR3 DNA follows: TGTGCCAGCGCCGAGGTTGGTCAGCCCCAGCATTTT.

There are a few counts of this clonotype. For the CDR3, the DNA is TGTGCCAGCAAACCGGGCCCCGGGCGAGGGGAGACCCAGTACTTC. This encodes CASKPGPGRGETQYF. The rearrangement joins TRBV6-1 to TRBJ2-5, with D possibly being TRBD2 (5 bases). The CDR3 totals 15 residues. CDR1 is MNHNS and CDR2 is SASEGT in the germline V gene. V lost 7 bases, J lost 5 bases, and 20 bases lay in between.

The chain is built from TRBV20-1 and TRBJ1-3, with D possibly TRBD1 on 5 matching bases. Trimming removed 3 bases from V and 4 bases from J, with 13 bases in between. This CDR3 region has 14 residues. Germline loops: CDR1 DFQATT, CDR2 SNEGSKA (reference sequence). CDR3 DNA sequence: TGCAGTGCTAGGGGAGGGGTGGAGGGAAACACCATATATTTT. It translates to CSARGGVEGNTIYF.

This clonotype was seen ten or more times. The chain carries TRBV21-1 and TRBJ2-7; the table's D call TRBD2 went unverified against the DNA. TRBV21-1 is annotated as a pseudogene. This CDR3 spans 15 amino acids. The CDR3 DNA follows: TGTGCCAGCAGCAATCCCCAGGGGACTGGCAACGAGCAGTACTTC. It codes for CASSNPQGTGNEQYF.

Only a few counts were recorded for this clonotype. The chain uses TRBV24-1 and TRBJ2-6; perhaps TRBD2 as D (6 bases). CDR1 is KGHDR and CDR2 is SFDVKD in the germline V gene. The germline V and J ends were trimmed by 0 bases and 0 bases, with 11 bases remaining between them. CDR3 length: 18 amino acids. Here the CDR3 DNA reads TGTGCCACCAGTGATTTGTGGGGGGATGGCTCTGGGGCCAACGTCCTGACTTTC. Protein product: CATSDLWGDGSGANVLTF.

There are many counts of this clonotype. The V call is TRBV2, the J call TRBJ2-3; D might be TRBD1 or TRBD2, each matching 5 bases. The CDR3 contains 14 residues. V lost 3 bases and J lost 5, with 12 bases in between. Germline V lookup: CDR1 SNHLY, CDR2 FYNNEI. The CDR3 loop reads CASSDMGVGDTQYF. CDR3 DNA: TGTGCCAGCAGTGACATGGGGGTCGGAGATACGCAGTATTTT.

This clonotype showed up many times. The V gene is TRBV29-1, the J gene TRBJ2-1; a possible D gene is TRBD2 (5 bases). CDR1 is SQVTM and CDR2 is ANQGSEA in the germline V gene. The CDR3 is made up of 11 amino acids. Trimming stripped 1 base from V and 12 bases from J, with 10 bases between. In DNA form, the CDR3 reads TGCAGCGTTGAAGTGAGGGAAGGGCAGTTCTTC. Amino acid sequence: CSVEVREGQFF.

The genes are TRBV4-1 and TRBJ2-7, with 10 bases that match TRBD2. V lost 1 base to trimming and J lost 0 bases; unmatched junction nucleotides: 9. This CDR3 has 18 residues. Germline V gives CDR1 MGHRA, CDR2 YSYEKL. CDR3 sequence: CASSQGTSGETLSYEQYF. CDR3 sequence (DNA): TGCGCCAGCAGCCAAGGGACTAGCGGTGAAACCCTCTCCTACGAGCAGTACTTC.

CDR3 bases: TGTGCCAGCAGCGCAGACCTTTCGGGACTAGCAAACAATGAGCAGTTCTTC. It is translated as CASSADLSGLANNEQFF. The chain links TRBV9 to TRBJ2-1, with TRBD2 matching over 9 bases. J gave up 5 bases and V 3 bases, and 12 bases lay outside the gene matches. The CDR3 is made up of 17 amino acids. Germline CDR1 reads SGDLS; CDR2 reads YYNGEE. Full variable domain (remainder filled in from reference TRBV9 and TRBJ2-1): DSGVTQTPKHLITATGQRVTLRCSPRSGDLSVYWYQQSLDQGLQFLIQYYNGEERAKGNILERFSAQQFPDLHSELNLSSLELGDSALYFCASSADLSGLANNEQFFGPGTRLTVL.